This T cell receptor (beta chain) originates from a study of T cell changes during pregnancy in multiple sclerosis. The assay was immunoSEQ multiplex PCR, and TCRdb's table has in-frame clones only and misses some. The data show tens of thousands of clones, with approximately 96% seen just once and 2.5% held by the top ten. J was trimmed by 0 bases and V by 6 bases; bases with no gene match: 11. Germline V lookup: CDR1 SQVTM, CDR2 ANQGSEA. The CDR3 runs to 16 residues. Sequenced material: CD8+ T cells from peripheral blood mononuclear cells, taken after pregnancy. The origin of this receptor is a female donor with multiple sclerosis, enrolled in a pregnancy study. V gene TRBV29-1 combines with J gene TRBJ2-3; 8 bases fit TRBD1. CDR3 nucleotide sequence: TGCAGCGTACATACCGGGACAGGACTAAGCACAGATACGCAGTATTTT. Protein: CSVHTGTGLSTDTQYF.